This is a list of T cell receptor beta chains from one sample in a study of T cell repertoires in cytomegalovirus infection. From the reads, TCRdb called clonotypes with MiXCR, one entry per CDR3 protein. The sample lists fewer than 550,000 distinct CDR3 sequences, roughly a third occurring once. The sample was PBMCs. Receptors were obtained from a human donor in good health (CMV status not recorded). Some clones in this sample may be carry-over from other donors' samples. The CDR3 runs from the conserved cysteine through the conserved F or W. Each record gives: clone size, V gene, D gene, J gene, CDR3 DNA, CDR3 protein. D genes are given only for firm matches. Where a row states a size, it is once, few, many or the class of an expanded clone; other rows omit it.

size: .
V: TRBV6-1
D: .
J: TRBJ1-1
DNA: TGTGCCAGTGGAATGGACATCACTCGGGACACTGAAGCTTTCTTT
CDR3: CASGMDITRDTEAFF

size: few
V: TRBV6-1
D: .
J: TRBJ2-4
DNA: TGTGCCAGCAGTGAGGTGGGCTCAGACAAAAACATTCAGTACTTC
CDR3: CASSEVGSDKNIQYF

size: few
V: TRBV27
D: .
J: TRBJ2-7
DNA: TGTGCCAGCAGTATGACTCCGGGATCGGTCTCCTACGAGCAGTACTTC
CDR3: CASSMTPGSVSYEQYF

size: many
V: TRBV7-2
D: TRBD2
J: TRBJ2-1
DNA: TGTGCCAGCAGCTTGCCTAGCGGGCACTGGTCCTACAATGAGCAGTTCTTC
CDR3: CASSLPSGHWSYNEQFF

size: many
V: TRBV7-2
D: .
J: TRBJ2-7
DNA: TGTGCCAGCAGCAACCGGAACCCCCCCTACGAGCAGTACTTC
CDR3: CASSNRNPPYEQYF

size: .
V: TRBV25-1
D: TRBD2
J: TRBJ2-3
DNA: TGTGCCAGCAGGGGCGGGGGTAGCGGGGGACCCGATACGCAGTATTTT
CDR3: CASRGGGSGGPDTQYF

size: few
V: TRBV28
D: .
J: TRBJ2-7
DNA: TGTGCCAGCAGTCCCACGTGGGGGCCCAAAGGGGAGCAGTACTTC
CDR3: CASSPTWGPKGEQYF

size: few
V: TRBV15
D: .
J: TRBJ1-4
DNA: TGTGCCACCAGCAGAGATGCCGATGCGAAACTGTTTTTT
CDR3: CATSRDADAKLFF

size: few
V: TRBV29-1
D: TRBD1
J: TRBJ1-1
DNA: TGCAGCGTTGCAAGGACAGGGGGCCTTAACACTGAAGCTTTCTTT
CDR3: CSVARTGGLNTEAFF

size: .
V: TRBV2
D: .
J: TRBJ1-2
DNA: TGTGCCAGCAGTGACAGAAACTATGGCTACACCTTC
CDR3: CASSDRNYGYTF

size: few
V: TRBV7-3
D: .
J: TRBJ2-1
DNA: TGTGCCAGCAGCTTGGGGATTACCAATGAGCAGTTCTTC
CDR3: CASSLGITNEQFF

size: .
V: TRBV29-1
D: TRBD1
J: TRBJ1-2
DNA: TGCAGCGTTGGAAACAAGGGACAGACCTATGGCTACACCTTC
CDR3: CSVGNKGQTYGYTF

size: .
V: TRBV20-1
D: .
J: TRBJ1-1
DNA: TGCAGTGCTCGCGGGGGGCGGTTTCCTCTGAACACTGAAGCTTTCTTT
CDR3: CSARGGRFPLNTEAFF